This entry lists 19 T cell receptor beta chains sequenced from one sample in a study of blood T cells in healthy people across ages. Using a J-beta primer mix together with a sample-barcoded 5' primer, a second PCR was run for roughly 6 to 11 cycles. MiXCR, run by TCRdb on the 5' RACE reads, gives a single entry per CDR3 protein. The sample shows 800,000 or so distinct CDR3 sequences, around 62% of them seen only once. The sample consisted of blood. The receptors stem from a man aged 25 to 40 in good health.

This clonotype appeared once. In DNA, the CDR3 is TGTGCCAGCAGGCCGGGACTAGCCGCGTGGGAGACCCAGTACTTC. Translation: CASRPGLAAWETQYF. The chain employs TRBV25-1 and TRBJ2-5; TRBD2 matches 9 bases. This CDR3 is 15 amino acids long. Trimming took 6 bases from V and 5 from J; bases not matched to a gene: 10. Germline V CDR1 and CDR2: MGHDK, SYGVNS.

The chain links TRBV7-2 to TRBJ1-5; D gene unclear. The CDR3 contains 12 residues. The germline CDR1 and CDR2 sequences are SGHTA and FQGNSA. V was trimmed by 0 bases and J by 10 bases, leaving 7 bases between them. The CDR3 region has the DNA TGTGCCAGCAGCTTAGCGGAGTCCCCCCAGCATTTT. It translates to CASSLAESPQHF. Full variable domain (missing parts from reference TRBV7-2 and TRBJ1-5): GAGVSQSPSNKVTEKGKDVELRCDPISGHTALYWYRQSLGQGLEFLIYFQGNSAPDKSGLPSDRFSAERTGGSVSTLTIQRTQQEDSAVYLCASSLAESPQHFGDGTRLSIL.

In its sample, this clonotype was seen a few times. At one boundary the junction diverges from the germline segment, which might be a read error. J is TRBJ2-1 and V is TRBV7-3; 9 bases are shared with TRBD1. The CDR3 loop spans 15 amino acids. Germline V gene lookup returns CDR1 SGHTA and CDR2 FQGTGA. The CDR3 DNA follows: TGTGCCAGCAGCTTAAAAAGGACAGGGGATAATGAGCAGTTCTTT. This gives the protein CASSLKRTGDNEQFF.

On this clonotype itself: Possible read error: a much larger clone is one base away. This CDR3 is missing its conserved last phenylalanine or tryptophan, likely due to a read error. The rearrangement joins TRBV11-1 to TRBJ2-1, with TRBD2 matching over 13 bases. V dropped 5 bases and J dropped 9; count of bases not matched to a gene: 10. Germline CDR1 reads SGHAT; CDR2 reads FQDESV (reference sequence). This CDR3 is 16 amino acids long. CDR3 nucleotide sequence: TGTGCCAGCAGCCTTCTGGGACTAGCGGGGAATTCTGAGCAGTTCCTC. Amino acids: CASSLLGLAGNSEQFL.

The table lists this clonotype with a few counts. V and J are TRBV7-2 and TRBJ2-7, with D uncertain. V was cut by 7 bases and J by 0 bases, with 7 bases left in between. There are 12 residues in the CDR3. Germline values: CDR1 SGHTA, CDR2 FQGNSA. CDR3 residues: CASTESSYEQYF. CDR3 DNA sequence: TGTGCCAGCACCGAGAGCTCCTACGAGCAGTACTTC.

This clonotype was counted only a few times. The rearrangement uses TRBV4-2 and TRBJ1-2, with D tentatively TRBD1 (6 bases). CDR1 LGHNA and CDR2 YNFKEQ come from the germline V gene. V lost 5 bases, J lost 8 bases, and 15 bases lay in between. The CDR3 loop spans 13 amino acids. Here the CDR3 reads CASSVTGAGGYTF. CDR3 sequence (DNA): TGTGCCAGCAGCGTCACGGGGGCTGGAGGCTACACCTTC.

The chain couples TRBV27 to TRBJ1-1; D gene uncertain. V was shortened by 2 bases and J by 1 base, with 8 bases between the two germline ends. Germline loops: CDR1 MNHEY, CDR2 SMNVEV (reference sequence). The CDR3 sequence is 14 residues long. CDR3 coding DNA: TGTGCCAGCAGTTTAGGATCGCAGAACACTGAAGCTTTCTTT. This encodes CASSLGSQNTEAFF.

The V and J genes are TRBV27 and TRBJ2-6, with a tentative D call TRBD1 (6 bases). The CDR3 is made up of 16 amino acids. The germline gives CDR1 MNHEY, CDR2 SMNVEV (reference sequence). V was cut by 7 bases and J by 0 bases, with 13 bases left in between. CDR3 in amino acids: CASKNRVASGANVLTF. CDR3 bases: TGTGCCAGCAAAAACAGGGTGGCCTCTGGGGCCAACGTCCTGACTTTC.

The gene calls are TRBV4-3 and TRBJ2-7; TRBD1 agrees at 7 bases. The CDR3 length is 17 residues. From germline, CDR1 is LGHNA and CDR2 YSLEER. Germline trimming cut 0 bases from V and 2 bases from J; bases unmatched to any gene: 10. The CDR3 spells CASSQEDRRPTPYEQYF. DNA of the CDR3: TGCGCCAGCAGCCAAGAGGACAGGCGGCCTACTCCCTACGAGCAGTACTTC.

The V gene is TRBV7-2, the J gene TRBJ2-4; D may be TRBD2 (6 bases). This CDR3 region has 14 residues. Per germline, CDR1 SGHTA and CDR2 FQGNSA. The V gene lost 1 base and the J gene lost 10 bases, with 14 bases spanning the gap. The CDR3 loop reads CASSLEDYLGIQYF. DNA of the CDR3: TGTGCCAGCAGCTTAGAGGACTACCTGGGTATTCAGTACTTC.

This clonotype was found a few times. J is TRBJ2-5 and V is TRBV20-1; D ambiguous. Trimming removed 5 bases from V and 5 bases from J, with 15 bases in between. The CDR3 loop spans 13 amino acids. The germline V gene encodes CDR1 DFQATT and CDR2 SNEGSKA (reference sequence). In DNA, the CDR3 is TGCAGTGCTGGACGACATGATGGGGAGACCCAGTACTTC. This codes for CSAGRHDGETQYF.

The chain employs TRBV3-1 and TRBJ1-2; possible D gene TRBD1, 5 bases. V lost 3 bases to trimming and J lost 4 bases, with 15 bases between them. CDR1 and CDR2 from the germline V gene are LGHDT and YNNKEL (reference sequence). The CDR3 covers 15 residues. The CDR3 DNA follows: TGTGCCAGCAGCCACTTTCCCAGGGCTCGCTATGGCTACACCTTC. It yields the protein CASSHFPRARYGYTF. Supplemented by reference TRBV3-1 and TRBJ1-2, the full variable domain reads DTAVSQTPKYLVTQMGNDKSIKCEQNLGHDTMYWYKQDSKKFLKIMFSYNNKELIINETVPNRFSPKSPDKAHLNLHINSLELGDSAVYFCASSHFPRARYGYTFGSGTRLTVV.

This sequence joins TRBV5-5 and TRBJ2-1; 11 bases are shared with TRBD1. Germline assignment: CDR1 SGHKS and CDR2 YYEKEE (reference sequence). Trimming cost V 0 bases and J 7 bases; bases outside gene matches: 6. The CDR3 sequence is 16 residues long. CDR3 sequence (DNA): TGTGCCAGCAGCTTGGACCGGACAGGGGGCTTTAATGAGCAGTTCTTC. Its translation is CASSLDRTGGFNEQFF.

The chain recombines TRBV6-2 or TRBV6-3 with TRBJ2-1; D is perhaps TRBD1 or TRBD2 (5 bases each). The CDR3 sequence is 17 residues long. V was clipped by 0 bases and J by 4 bases, with 16 bases between them. CDR1 and CDR2 (germline): MNHEY, SVGEGT. The CDR3 spells CASSYSRGALKYNEQFF. For the CDR3, the DNA is TGTGCCAGCAGTTACTCAAGAGGGGCCCTGAAATACAATGAGCAGTTCTTC.

This clonotype appeared a few times. V usage is TRBV4-2 and J usage is TRBJ1-1; a possible D gene is TRBD1 (6 bases). The CDR3 consists of 15 residues. Trimming stripped 2 bases from V and 1 base from J, with 11 bases between. Germline V gene data show CDR1 as LGHNA and CDR2 as YNFKEQ. The CDR3 DNA is TGTGCCAGCAGCCAAATTGTGACAGGGAACACTGAAGCTTTCTTT. Its translation: CASSQIVTGNTEAFF.

The genes are TRBV10-3 and TRBJ1-2; 10 positions agree with TRBD1. Germline lookup yields CDR1 ENHRY and CDR2 SYGVKD. CDR3 length: 15 residues. The ends lost 2 bases at V and 1 base at J; junction bases unmatched: 1. CDR3 DNA sequence: TGTGCCATCAGTGAGGGGACAGGGGATAACTATGGCTACACCTTC. This gives the protein CAISEGTGDNYGYTF.

The chain employs TRBV20-1 and TRBJ1-5, with 12 bases identical to TRBD1. There are 19 residues in the CDR3. Germline loops: CDR1 DFQATT, CDR2 SNEGSKA (reference sequence). Trimming cost V 1 base and J 2 bases; bases outside gene matches: 12. In nucleotides, the CDR3 is TGCAGTGCTAGAGTGGGGACAGGGGGCTTGGGGAGAGGCAATCAGCCCCAGCATTTT. It is translated as CSARVGTGGLGRGNQPQHF.

This clonotype has ten or more counts. This chain connects TRBV11-2 to TRBJ2-3, with D maybe TRBD2 (6 bases). Germline V CDR1 and CDR2: SGHAT, FQNNGV. The CDR3 spans 16 residues. The V end lost 5 bases, the J end lost 1 base, and 16 bases lay between the germline ends. The CDR3 is CASSPSAREGTDTQYF. The CDR3 coding sequence is TGTGCCAGCAGCCCCTCGGCCAGGGAGGGCACAGATACGCAGTATTTT.

The chain combines TRBV6-4 with TRBJ2-1; TRBD1 agrees at 11 bases. The CDR3 is 18 residues long. Germline V lookup: CDR1 MRHNA, CDR2 SNTAGT. V gave up 3 bases and J gave up 6 bases; unmatched junction bases: 13. CDR3 nucleotides: TGTGCCAGCAGTGAGGAGGACAGGGGGCAAAAAGAAGGCAATGAGCAGTTCTTC. This encodes CASSEEDRGQKEGNEQFF.